The next 3 T cell receptor beta chains were all read from a single sample in a study of shared clonotypes between healthy human individuals. TCRdb keeps only in-frame clones here, not all; method: immunoSEQ multiplex PCR. The table records some 980,000 clones, around 80% of them present only once. Sample: memory CD4+ T cells sorted from blood. Sample subset: CD45RA-negative fraction. Receptor source: a man aged 18 to 30 in good health.

V and J are TRBV7-9 and TRBJ1-6, with TRBD1 identical over 11 bases. In germline, CDR1 is SEHNR, CDR2 FQNEAQ (reference sequence). V was clipped by 7 bases and J by 9 bases; unmatched bases: 2. The CDR3 is 13 residues long. The CDR3 coding sequence is TGTGCCAGCACCGGGACAGGGGGTTCACCCCTCCACTTT. Translated, it gives CASTGTGGSPLHF.

V usage is TRBV29-1 and J usage is TRBJ1-2, with a tentative D call TRBD1 (6 bases). V gave up 1 base and J gave up 0 bases, with 9 bases separating them. The CDR3 sequence is 14 residues long. In germline, CDR1 is SQVTM, CDR2 ANQGSEA. The DNA of the CDR3 is TGCAGCGTTGAAGGGACAGACACTAACTATGGCTACACCTTC. Translated, it gives CSVEGTDTNYGYTF.

Concerning this clone itself: The sample carries other DNA sequences with the same CDR3. This chain joins TRBV5-4 and TRBJ2-5; 7 nucleotides match TRBD1. The CDR3 spans 13 residues. CDR1 is SGHNT, CDR2 YYREEE, per germline (reference sequence). V lost 0 bases and J lost 4; bases outside the gene matches: 0. The CDR3 sequence is CASSLGDRETQYF. The CDR3 nucleotides are TGTGCCAGCAGCTTGGGGGACAGAGAGACCCAGTACTTC.